A selection of T cell receptor beta chains follows, all from one sample in a study of radiotherapy plus CTLA-4 blockade in lung cancer. TCRdb keeps only in-frame clones here, not all; method: immunoSEQ multiplex PCR. The sample shows over 35,000 clones, 60% to 80% of them seen only once. The material sequenced was peripheral blood, taken from a patient treated with radiotherapy plus ipilimumab. These receptors all stem from a human donor with non-small cell lung cancer whose response to radiotherapy plus ipilimumab could not be evaluated. The conserved cysteine and the conserved F or W are not part of the CDR3 here.

>TRBV18
ASSLGTEAF
>TRBV7-8
ASSSSQGADGYT
>TRBV5-6
ASRGTATYEQY
>TRBV7-9
ASSHFSGTPYEQY
>TRBV18
ASSPPEEFSEKLF
>TRBV7-9
ASSRTGGSSPLH
>TRBV2
ASSGDRVNQPQH
>TRBV11-2
ASSLEGTSGFWGELF
>TRBV5-4
ASSSGTSGYEQY
>TRBV5-6
ASRRSGVEKLF
>TRBV6-5
ASRGRRGQETQY
>TRBV30
AWSVGGQGKAF
>TRBV5-1
ASSLAGRGTINYGYT
>TRBV10-3
AIRPRTYNTEAF
>TRBV10-2
ASSESDRGGYGYT
>TRBV30
AWSGPGGKLYTEAF
>TRBV4-3
ASSQRDGGANEQY
>TRBV5-4
ASSLAGREQF
>TRBV6-5
ASSLLLTGLKRAF
>TRBV5-8
ASSWERGKPYEQY
>TRBV28
ASRGGAQPQH
>TRBV5-1
ASSLSPPDRSYNEQF
>TRBV18
ASSPPLAGLGETQY
>TRBV14
ASSQDSAFSYNSPLH
>TRBV6-1
ASRTGQHEQY
>TRBV27
ASRPSGSSYEQY
>TRBV7-8
ASSLATGDTYEQY
>TRBV9
ASSPLRGGWGGGSYNEQF
>TRBV30
ASTGSGNTMY
>TRBV9
ASNPGINYGYT
>TRBV5-1
ASSLTGLLYQETQY
>TRBV4-2
ASSQDSRTSGGAQY
>TRBV6-5
ASSRDRFYEQY
>TRBV19
ASSLWDRGGSNYGYT
>TRBV4-1
ASSQETGGYNSPLH
>TRBV29-1
SAGGLDHGTQYTQY
>TRBV19
ASRRAGVTGELF
>TRBV18
ASSSKQGTDEKLF
>TRBV15
ATSPDRSGEQY
>TRBV5-4
ASSLSAGGSGYEQY
>TRBV7-2
ASMLGTSVYNEQF
>TRBV5-6
ASSLGLKRSYEQY
>TRBV11-3
ASSRSGRSSSYNEQF
>TRBV11-2
ASSLVRREQF
>TRBV7-3
ASSNKGAGSGANVLT
>TRBV19
ASSSNGGGEDEQY
>TRBV4-1
ASSHTVSFDRGPQPQH
>TRBV27
ASSIQGGRKAF
>TRBV13
ASSSGRGNTEAF
>TRBV2
ASNPPVGGGQETQY
>TRBV5-1
ASRAVEGSVGELF
>TRBV5-8
ASSSPGLDYEQY
>TRBV6-1
ASSETSGGPYEQY
>TRBV28
ASSLFLGEQY
>TRBV19
ASSTSPPGQSPYEQY